The source of this TCR beta chain is a study of monozygotic twins with inflammatory bowel disease. Study results and caveats: The data did not back a single strong IBD-associated clonotype or signal.

Per TCR library, approximately 3,500 ng of total RNA was used. Nested PCRs (16 and 9 cycles, two total) were applied to TCRalpha and TCRbeta cDNA. TCRdb reprocessed the 5' RACE reads, with one entry per CDR3 protein and no DNA. The specimen's table records 400,000 to 500,000 distinct CDR3 sequences. The CDR3 has 12 amino acids. Germline CDR1 reads SGHRS; CDR2 reads YFSETQ. Remarks on this clonotype: Its antigen remains unidentified.

The sequence came from a human donor with ulcerative colitis or Crohn's disease, or a healthy co-twin of an affected twin (not recorded which). The chain is built from TRBV5-1 and TRBJ2-7. Sequencing was carried out using blood. The CDR3 protein is CASSLGDCEQYF. Supplemented by reference TRBV5-1 and TRBJ2-7, the full variable domain reads KAGVTQTPRYLIKTRGQQVTLSCSPISGHRSVSWYQQTPGQGLQFLFEYFSETQRNKGNFPGRFSGRQFSNSRSEMNVSTLELGDSALYLCASSLGDCEQYFGPGTRLTVT.